Each of the 28 T cell receptor beta chains below was sequenced from the same sample in a study of T cells in Graves' hyperthyroidism and ophthalmopathy. Authors of the study amplified TCR beta CDR3 regions from RNA transcripts. The HTBI primer set served for first-round RT-PCR of the TCR CDR3. Via MiXCR, TCRdb re-called the multiplex PCR reads, giving one row per CDR3 protein. The profile shows roughly 840,000 distinct CDR3 sequences, roughly 37% of them singletons. Sequencing was performed on blood. Receptor source: a man aged 18 to 30 with Graves' hyperthyroidism.

V usage is TRBV5-5 and J usage is TRBJ1-1; no firm D call. Germline CDR1 reads SGHKS; CDR2 reads YYEKEE (reference sequence). V was trimmed by 2 bases and J by 4 bases, leaving 21 bases between them. There are 17 residues in the CDR3. CDR3 nucleotides: TGTGCCAGCAGCTTAGATCAGTGGTGGGGAGGGAGCACTGAAGCTTTCTTT. It yields the protein CASSLDQWWGGSTEAFF.

With respect to this clonotype: A junction boundary mismatches the germline segment, possibly from a read error. The chain recombines TRBV7-6 with TRBJ2-7, with D hard to call. The CDR3 covers 12 residues. Germline V gene data show CDR1 as SGHVS and CDR2 as FNYEAQ. Here the CDR3 DNA reads TGTGCCGGCAGCTTATCGGGTTACGAGCAGTACTTC. It encodes CAGSLSGYEQYF. The full variable domain, completed using reference TRBV7-6 and TRBJ2-7, is GAGVSQSPRYKVTKRGQDVALRCDPISGHVSLYWYRQALGQGPEFLTYFNYEAQQDKSGLPNDRFSAERPEGSISTLTIQRTEQRDSAMYRCAGSLSGYEQYFGPGTRLTVT.

This clonotype was picked up many times. The J gene is TRBJ1-4, the V gene TRBV10-3, with TRBD1 identical over 8 bases. Germline V gene data show CDR1 as ENHRY and CDR2 as SYGVKD. The CDR3 runs 14 residues. J lost 6 bases, V lost 4 bases, and 4 bases had no gene match. The CDR3 protein is CAISAGGADEKLFF. In nucleotides, the CDR3 is TGTGCCATCAGTGCAGGGGGCGCGGATGAAAAACTGTTTTTT.

At least ten counts were recorded for this clonotype. The junction departs from germline at one end; a sequencing error may be responsible. The V and J genes are TRBV20-1 and TRBJ2-5; 7 bases are shared with TRBD1. CDR1 and CDR2 (germline): DFQATT, SNEGSKA (reference sequence). CDR3 size: 11 residues. The CDR3 region is CSPRQGETQYF. CDR3 nucleotide sequence: TGCAGTCCTAGACAGGGAGAGACCCAGTACTTC.

The V gene is TRBV5-1, the J gene TRBJ2-7, with 8 bases matching TRBD1. With 2 bases clipped from V and 7 bases from J, the junction kept 8 bases outside the gene matches. Germline CDR1 SGHRS, CDR2 YFSETQ. This CDR3 has 14 residues. The CDR3 sequence: CASSFWQGAEEQYF. In DNA, the CDR3 is TGCGCCAGCAGCTTCTGGCAGGGGGCCGAGGAGCAGTACTTC.

CDR3 amino acids: CASSQGGAASSNQPQHF. The CDR3 nucleotides are TGTGCCAGCAGCCAGGGCGGGGCAGCTAGTAGCAATCAGCCCCAGCATTTT. The rearrangement links TRBV19 to TRBJ1-5; D is possibly TRBD1 (5 bases). Trimming removed 9 bases from V and 0 bases from J, with 21 bases in between. CDR3 length: 17 residues. Germline CDR1 LNHDA, CDR2 SQIVND (reference sequence).

The chain employs TRBV7-2 and TRBJ2-7, with D possibly matching TRBD2 (5 bases). The CDR3 runs 13 residues. Looked up from germline, CDR1 is SGHTA and CDR2 is FQGNSA. Between the trimmed V and J ends, which lost 6 bases and 5 bases, there was a span of 14 bases. The CDR3 DNA reads as TGTGCCAGCAGTTACGAGGGAGAGGACGAGCAGTACTTC. This encodes CASSYEGEDEQYF.

There are many counts of this clonotype. The genes are TRBV24-1 and TRBJ1-5, with 9 bases fitting TRBD1. V lost 5 bases, J lost 3 bases, and 4 bases stayed unmatched. The CDR3 has 15 amino acids. Germline loops: CDR1 KGHDR, CDR2 SFDVKD. CDR3 loop: CATSAGTGNNQPQHF. The CDR3 nucleotides are TGTGCCACCAGTGCCGGGACAGGGAACAATCAGCCCCAGCATTTT.

The CDR3 loop is CASSFGTSGFTGELFF. CDR3 DNA: TGTGCCAGCAGCTTTGGGACTAGCGGGTTCACCGGGGAGCTGTTTTTT. The chain carries TRBV7-2 and TRBJ2-2; 12 nucleotides align to TRBD2. Trimming cost V 3 bases and J 4 bases; bases outside gene matches: 3. The CDR3 runs to 16 residues. CDR1 SGHTA and CDR2 FQGNSA come from the germline V gene.

This clonotype was seen ten or more times. V usage is TRBV12-3 or TRBV12-4 and J usage is TRBJ1-4; a weak D match, TRBD1 (5 bases). V was trimmed by 8 bases and J by 8 bases, leaving 12 bases between them. The CDR3 has 12 amino acids. The CDR3 region has the DNA TGTGCCAGCGCCACCAGGGACGAAAAACTGTTTTTT. Protein product: CASATRDEKLFF.

This clonotype occurred many times. This chain uses TRBV19 with TRBJ1-2, with TRBD1 identical over 11 bases. Germline CDR1 is LNHDA and CDR2 is SQIVND (reference sequence). V shed 1 base, J shed 10 bases, and the junction held 5 bases outside the gene matches. CDR3 length equals 14 residues. For the CDR3, the DNA is TGTGCCAGTAGTATAGTAGGGACAGGGGGTCCCTACACCTTC. Translated: CASSIVGTGGPYTF.

This clonotype was seen more than once but under ten times. The genes are TRBV12-3 or TRBV12-4 and TRBJ1-4; unclear D gene. The V and J ends lost 6 bases and 6 bases respectively, with 8 bases between them. There are 12 residues in the CDR3. The CDR3 loop reads CASRLLHEKLFF. The CDR3, as DNA: TGTGCCAGCAGATTACTCCATGAAAAACTGTTTTTT.

The gene calls are TRBV5-1 and TRBJ1-1, with D uncertain. This CDR3 spans 13 amino acids. V shed 4 bases and J shed 3 bases, with 10 bases lying between them. Germline-derived CDR1 and CDR2 are SGHRS and YFSETQ. The CDR3 protein is CASSPPTDTEAFF. CDR3 coding DNA: TGCGCCAGCAGCCCCCCGACGGACACTGAAGCTTTCTTT. The complete variable domain, with remaining parts taken from reference TRBV5-1 and TRBJ1-1, reads KAGVTQTPRYLIKTRGQQVTLSCSPISGHRSVSWYQQTPGQGLQFLFEYFSETQRNKGNFPGRFSGRQFSNSRSEMNVSTLELGDSALYLCASSPPTDTEAFFGQGTRLTVV.

The chain combines TRBV5-1 with TRBJ1-1; D gene unclear. Germline assignment: CDR1 SGHRS and CDR2 YFSETQ. This CDR3 comprises 13 residues. V lost 1 base, J lost 7 bases, and 11 bases lay in between. CDR3 region: CASSLPQYNEAFF. The CDR3 coding sequence is TGCGCCAGCAGCTTGCCCCAGTACAATGAAGCTTTCTTT. Full variable domain (outside the CDR3, taken from reference TRBV5-1 and TRBJ1-1): KAGVTQTPRYLIKTRGQQVTLSCSPISGHRSVSWYQQTPGQGLQFLFEYFSETQRNKGNFPGRFSGRQFSNSRSEMNVSTLELGDSALYLCASSLPQYNEAFFGQGTRLTVV.

This clonotype was seen many times. This sequence joins TRBV5-1 and TRBJ1-2; TRBD1 aligns across 10 bases. Germline-derived CDR1 and CDR2 are SGHRS and YFSETQ. The CDR3 runs 14 residues. Trimming removed 4 bases from V and 6 bases from J; junction bases left unmatched: 6. Written as DNA, the CDR3 is TGCGCCAGCAGCAGACAGGGGGCAGGGGATGGCTACACCTTC. Protein product: CASSRQGAGDGYTF.

The sample holds many counts of this clonotype. Just one base apart from a much larger clone, this may be a read error. The chain uses TRBV7-9 and TRBJ2-7; D is undetermined. V lost 8 bases to trimming and J lost 2 bases, with 7 bases between them. The CDR3 is 11 amino acids. Germline CDR1 SEHNR, CDR2 FQNEAQ (reference sequence). The CDR3 spells CASGPAYEQYF. The DNA of the CDR3 is TGTGCCAGCGGCCCAGCCTACGAGCAGTACTTC.

The chain joins TRBV5-1 to TRBJ2-6, with D possibly TRBD1 on 5 matching bases. The V and J ends lost 7 bases and 4 bases respectively, with 9 bases between them. Per germline, CDR1 SGHRS and CDR2 YFSETQ. The CDR3 is made up of 13 amino acids. CDR3 in amino acids: CASGQTGANVLTF. The CDR3 DNA reads TGCGCCAGCGGACAAACGGGGGCCAACGTCCTGACTTTC. Variable domain in full (rest from reference TRBV5-1 and TRBJ2-6): KAGVTQTPRYLIKTRGQQVTLSCSPISGHRSVSWYQQTPGQGLQFLFEYFSETQRNKGNFPGRFSGRQFSNSRSEMNVSTLELGDSALYLCASGQTGANVLTFGAGSRLTVL.

This chain joins TRBV24-1 and TRBJ1-4, with unresolved D. V lost 11 bases to trimming and J lost 7 bases, with 13 bases between them. Germline V lookup: CDR1 KGHDR, CDR2 SFDVKD. The CDR3 covers 12 residues. CDR3 region: CASKSPAEKLFF. Here the CDR3 DNA reads TGTGCCAGCAAGTCCCCTGCTGAAAAACTGTTTTTT.

The gene calls are TRBV20-1 and TRBJ1-1; D is perhaps TRBD1 (5 bases). Germline CDR1 is DFQATT and CDR2 is SNEGSKA (reference sequence). The CDR3 is made up of 13 amino acids. Trimming cost V 0 bases and J 8 bases, with 13 bases left between them. CDR3 protein: CSARDFTGREAFF. The CDR3 DNA is TGCAGTGCTAGAGATTTTACAGGCAGGGAAGCTTTCTTT.

The rearrangement links TRBV19 to TRBJ1-2, with D uncertain. Per the germline V gene, CDR1 is LNHDA and CDR2 is SQIVND (reference sequence). Trimming shortened V by 0 bases and J by 3 bases, and 8 bases separated the two germline ends. The CDR3 spans 14 residues. For the CDR3, the DNA is TGTGCCAGTAGTATAGATGCAACAGACTATGGCTACACCTTC. It is translated as CASSIDATDYGYTF.

The rearrangement links TRBV9 to TRBJ2-2, with TRBD1 matching over 7 bases. This CDR3 spans 17 amino acids. V dropped 1 base and J dropped 6; count of bases not matched to a gene: 12. Per germline, CDR1 SGDLS and CDR2 YYNGEE. CDR3 bases: TGTGCCAGCAGCGTAACTGCGCTAGGGGGCGCACCCGGGGAGCTGTTTTTT. Amino acid sequence: CASSVTALGGAPGELFF.

Points on this clonotype: A single base separates this from a much larger clone, so it may be a read error. V usage is TRBV7-2 and J usage is TRBJ1-2, with 8 nucleotides matching TRBD1. Germline V gene data show CDR1 as SGHTA and CDR2 as FQGNSA. The CDR3 has 15 amino acids. CDR3 DNA sequence: TGTGCCAGCAGCTTATCGACAGGGGTCGGCTATGGCCACACCTTC. Protein sequence: CASSLSTGVGYGHTF.

Ten or more counts support this clonotype. This sequence joins TRBV10-3 and TRBJ1-6; D is undetermined. Germline V gene sequence: CDR1 ENHRY, CDR2 SYGVKD. The CDR3 runs to 13 residues. The germline V and J ends were trimmed by 10 bases and 6 bases, with 13 bases remaining between them. In nucleotides, the CDR3 is TGTGCCAACCAAGGGCAGCTTAATTCACCCCTCCACTTT. It specifies CANQGQLNSPLHF.

V and J are TRBV13 and TRBJ2-7; 15 bases align to TRBD2. Germline CDR1 reads PRHDT; CDR2 reads FYEKMQ (reference sequence). After removal of 5 bases from V and 5 bases from J, the junction contained 7 bases not matched to a gene. The CDR3 covers 16 residues. This CDR3 reads CASSARGLAGGHEQYF. In nucleotides, the CDR3 is TGTGCCAGCAGCGCCCGGGGACTAGCGGGAGGCCACGAGCAGTACTTC.

This clonotype was recorded at least ten times. The chain links TRBV7-6 to TRBJ2-5, with 7 bases aligning to TRBD2. The V segment lost 0 bases and the J segment 1 base; nucleotides outside the gene matches: 5. Germline CDR1 SGHVS, CDR2 FNYEAQ. The CDR3 sequence is 16 residues long. The CDR3 loop is CASSLAAGTTQETQYF. The CDR3 bases are TGTGCCAGCAGCTTAGCGGCTGGGACTACCCAAGAGACCCAGTACTTC.

This clonotype was counted only a few times. CDR3 in DNA: TGTGCCAGTACCGACACGTCCTTAAGAGAGACCCAGTACTTC. It translates to CASTDTSLRETQYF. The V gene is TRBV19, the J gene TRBJ2-5; no reliable D call. V lost 7 bases and J lost 4, with 16 bases in between. Looked up from germline, CDR1 is LNHDA and CDR2 is SQIVND (reference sequence). This CDR3 has 14 amino acids. The variable domain in full, with the rest retrieved from reference TRBV19 and TRBJ2-5, is DGGITQSPKYLFRKEGQNVTLSCEQNLNHDAMYWYRQDPGQGLRLIYYSQIVNDFQKGDIAEGYSVSREKKESFPLTVTSAQKNPTAFYLCASTDTSLRETQYFGPGTRLLVL.

This clonotype was seen only a few times. This sequence joins TRBV6-4 and TRBJ2-2; D gene unclear. The germline CDR1 and CDR2 sequences are MRHNA and SNTAGT. The CDR3 runs to 15 residues. Trimming removed 8 bases at V and 2 bases at J, with 15 bases between. CDR3 protein: CASCKGSSNTGELFF. The CDR3 coding sequence is TGTGCCAGCTGTAAGGGCTCCAGCAACACCGGGGAGCTGTTTTTT.

There are a few counts of this clonotype. The genes are TRBV11-2 and TRBJ2-7; TRBD1 aligns across 9 bases. The J segment lost 2 bases and the V segment lost 5 bases, leaving 10 bases of the junction unmatched. Per the germline V gene, CDR1 is SGHAT and CDR2 is FQNNGV. The CDR3 loop spans 16 amino acids. DNA of the CDR3: TGTGCCAGCAGCCGTCCCGGGACAGGGTTCCCCTACGAGCAGTACTTC. Residues: CASSRPGTGFPYEQYF.